The following is a T cell receptor beta chain sequence with its context. Sequencing was performed with immunoSEQ multiplex PCR; in TCRdb, only in-frame clones are kept and a portion is missing. The sample yields some 120,000 clones, 75% to 95% seen once. The data were obtained in a study of T cell clones after liver transplantation. CDR3 length: 15 residues. From germline, CDR1 is SNHLY and CDR2 FYNNEI. V was pared by 2 bases and J by 9 bases, with 8 bases of the junction left unmatched. Sample: CD4+ T cells from blood, taken 12 months after liver transplant. The gene calls are TRBV2 and TRBJ2-1; 9 nucleotides agree with TRBD1. The TCR comes from a human patient who received a liver transplant. Some of the T cells may derive from the graft donor. The CDR3 DNA reads as TGTGCCAGCAGTGAAACCACAGGGGGCTTCAGTGAGCAGTTCTTC. Its translation: CASSETTGGFSEQFF.